This is a list of T cell receptor beta chains from one sample in a study of cytotoxic CD8 clonotypes in ibrutinib-treated CLL. Produced via immunoSEQ multiplex PCR; TCRdb's table is partial and in-frame only. The sample consists of about 70,000 clones, over 75% of them appearing once. Sequencing used PBMCs, obtained after 12 months of ibrutinib treatment. All receptors derive from a human donor with chronic lymphocytic leukemia. Both conserved end residues are part of each CDR3. Fields, in order: J gene, clone size, D gene, V gene, CDR3 protein, CDR3 DNA. A D gene is named only where the DNA matches it firmly. Clone size is shown for a subset of rows, as once, few, many or a class of expanded clone.

J: TRBJ1-1; size: .; D: .; V: TRBV11-3; CDR3: CASSLGGGQNTEAFF; DNA: TGTGCCAGCAGCTTAGGGGGGGGCCAGAACACTGAAGCTTTCTTT
J: TRBJ1-2; size: .; D: .; V: TRBV6-6; CDR3: CASSYAGNYGYTF; DNA: TGTGCCAGCAGTTACGCCGGCAACTATGGCTACACCTTC
J: TRBJ2-2; size: .; D: .; V: TRBV5-1; CDR3: CASRTGLATGELFF; DNA: TGCGCCAGCAGGACGGGACTGGCCACCGGGGAGCTGTTTTTT
J: TRBJ2-2; size: few; D: TRBD2; V: TRBV7-2; CDR3: CASSSTSGRVTGELFF; DNA: TGTGCCAGCAGCTCGACTAGCGGGAGGGTTACCGGGGAGCTGTTTTTT
J: TRBJ1-1; size: .; D: .; V: TRBV19; CDR3: CATRSQGWNTEAFF; DNA: TGTGCCACGAGATCACAGGGCTGGAACACTGAAGCTTTCTTT
J: TRBJ1-3; size: .; D: .; V: TRBV19; CDR3: CATTLEGRASGNTIYF; DNA: TGTGCCACCACACTTGAGGGGCGGGCATCTGGAAACACCATATATTTT
J: TRBJ1-5; size: .; D: .; V: TRBV19; CDR3: CASSIRGSSNQPQHF; DNA: TGTGCCAGTAGTATACGAGGGAGTAGCAATCAGCCCCAGCATTTT
J: TRBJ1-4; size: few; D: TRBD1; V: TRBV5-4; CDR3: CASSTRQGALGNEKLFF; DNA: TGTGCCAGCAGCACCCGACAGGGGGCGCTTGGTAATGAAAAACTGTTTTTT
J: TRBJ1-1; size: large; D: TRBD1; V: TRBV5-1; CDR3: CASSRTGSDTEAFF; DNA: TGCGCCAGCAGCCGGACAGGGAGCGACACTGAAGCTTTCTTT
J: TRBJ2-6; size: .; D: .; V: TRBV18; CDR3: CASSPQGPRSGANVLTF; DNA: TGTGCCAGCTCACCACAGGGCCCTCGCTCTGGGGCCAACGTCCTGACTTTC
J: TRBJ2-7; size: once; D: .; V: TRBV13; CDR3: CASTSYGSGYEQYF; DNA: TGTGCCAGCACCTCCTACGGGAGCGGCTACGAGCAGTACTTC
J: TRBJ1-2; size: .; D: .; V: TRBV6-5; CDR3: CASSRTTGGLGYTF; DNA: TGTGCCAGCAGCCGGACGACGGGGGGATTGGGCTACACCTTC
J: TRBJ2-7; size: .; D: .; V: TRBV5-6; CDR3: CASSASEGAAYEQYF; DNA: TGTGCCAGCAGCGCTTCAGAAGGGGCGGCCTACGAGCAGTACTTC
J: TRBJ2-1; size: .; D: TRBD2; V: TRBV4-1; CDR3: CASSQEITREVHNEQFF; DNA: TGCGCCAGCAGCCAAGAAATTACGCGGGAGGTTCACAATGAGCAGTTCTTC
J: TRBJ2-7; size: .; D: .; V: TRBV7-9; CDR3: CASSLDLVAAYEQYF; DNA: TGTGCCAGCAGCTTAGATCTCGTGGCGGCTTACGAGCAGTACTTC
J: TRBJ1-5; size: .; D: .; V: TRBV30; CDR3: CAWSVDSFNQPQHF; DNA: TGTGCCTGGAGTGTGGACAGTTTCAATCAGCCCCAGCATTTT
J: TRBJ2-3; size: .; D: TRBD2; V: TRBV4-3; CDR3: CASSPRLAGGTDTQYF; DNA: TGCGCCAGCAGCCCCAGACTAGCGGGAGGCACAGATACGCAGTATTTT
J: TRBJ2-7; size: .; D: .; V: TRBV6-6; CDR3: CASDQRPSSYEQYF; DNA: TGTGCCAGCGATCAGCGCCCAAGCTCCTACGAGCAGTACTTC
J: TRBJ2-3; size: .; D: .; V: TRBV5-6; CDR3: CASSAYRGTDTQYF; DNA: TGTGCCAGCAGCGCCTACCGGGGTACAGATACGCAGTATTTT
J: TRBJ2-1; size: .; D: .; V: TRBV25-1; CDR3: CASISERETYNEQFF; DNA: TGTGCCAGCATCTCGGAGAGGGAGACCTACAATGAGCAGTTCTTC
J: TRBJ2-1; size: once; D: .; V: TRBV5-5; CDR3: CASSTLEPKSYNEQFF; DNA: TGTGCCAGCAGCACCTTGGAGCCAAAGAGTTACAATGAGCAGTTCTTC
J: TRBJ2-1; size: few; D: .; V: TRBV18; CDR3: CASSQGSSYNEQFF; DNA: TGTGCCAGCTCACAGGGCAGCTCCTACAATGAGCAGTTCTTC
J: TRBJ1-2; size: .; D: .; V: TRBV7-3; CDR3: CASSSDSLNGYTF; DNA: TGTGCCAGCAGCTCCGACAGTTTGAATGGCTACACCTTC
J: TRBJ1-2; size: .; D: .; V: TRBV28; CDR3: CASSGTDLFNYGYTF; DNA: TGTGCCAGCAGTGGGACGGATTTATTTAACTATGGCTACACCTTC
J: TRBJ2-4; size: .; D: .; V: TRBV28; CDR3: CASRTQGAWAKNIQYF; DNA: TGTGCCAGCAGGACTCAGGGAGCCTGGGCCAAAAACATTCAGTACTTC
J: TRBJ1-3; size: .; D: .; V: TRBV29-1; CDR3: CSGQQNSGNTIYF; DNA: TGCAGCGGTCAACAGAACTCTGGAAACACCATATATTTT
J: TRBJ2-7; size: .; D: .; V: TRBV6-6; CDR3: CASSYSSYEQYF; DNA: TGTGCCAGCAGTTACTCATCCTACGAGCAGTACTTC
J: TRBJ1-5; size: .; D: .; V: TRBV29-1; CDR3: CSVGGLGQPQHF; DNA: TGCAGCGTCGGGGGGCTGGGACAGCCCCAGCATTTT
J: TRBJ1-1; size: .; D: TRBD1; V: TRBV29-1; CDR3: CSVYRRGLESEAFF; DNA: TGCAGCGTTTACCGAAGGGGGCTTGAATCTGAAGCTTTCTTT
J: TRBJ2-7; size: .; D: .; V: TRBV7-6; CDR3: CASTQNTGRFYEQYF; DNA: TGTGCCAGCACCCAAAACACAGGACGGTTCTACGAGCAGTACTTC
J: TRBJ1-1; size: .; D: .; V: TRBV18; CDR3: CASSPQGVAEAFF; DNA: TGTGCCAGCTCACCACAGGGCGTAGCTGAAGCTTTCTTT
J: TRBJ1-3; size: .; D: .; V: TRBV5-1; CDR3: CASSVVPSSGNTIYF; DNA: TGCGCCAGCAGCGTTGTACCGAGCTCTGGAAACACCATATATTTT
J: TRBJ1-2; size: .; D: .; V: TRBV19; CDR3: CASSPSGTYQDYGYTF; DNA: TGTGCCAGTAGTCCGTCGGGCACATATCAGGACTATGGCTACACCTTC
J: TRBJ2-7; size: .; D: TRBD2; V: TRBV5-1; CDR3: CASSAGGSVEQYF; DNA: TGCGCCAGCAGCGCGGGAGGTAGCGTCGAGCAGTACTTC
J: TRBJ2-7; size: .; D: TRBD1; V: TRBV6-6; CDR3: CASSQTGSYEQYF; DNA: TGTGCCAGCAGTCAGACAGGGTCCTACGAGCAGTACTTC
J: TRBJ2-3; size: .; D: .; V: TRBV10-3; CDR3: CAISMGAGSTDTQYF; DNA: TGTGCCATCAGTATGGGCGCTGGAAGCACAGATACGCAGTATTTT
J: TRBJ2-5; size: .; D: .; V: TRBV7-7; CDR3: CASSLDAGVMETQYF; DNA: TGTGCTAGCAGCTTAGATGCAGGGGTTATGGAGACCCAGTACTTC
J: TRBJ2-5; size: .; D: .; V: TRBV7-9; CDR3: CASSLDRVHETQYF; DNA: TGTGCCAGCAGCTTAGACAGGGTTCATGAGACCCAGTACTTC
J: TRBJ2-7; size: .; D: .; V: TRBV6-1; CDR3: CASSEGRGNYEQYF; DNA: TGTGCCAGCAGTGAAGGTCGAGGGAACTACGAGCAGTACTTC
J: TRBJ1-5; size: .; D: .; V: TRBV5-6; CDR3: CASSPPGGQPQHF; DNA: TGTGCCAGCAGCCCGCCGGGGGGTCAGCCCCAGCATTTT
J: TRBJ1-3; size: once; D: .; V: TRBV4-1; CDR3: CASSQGFGNTIYF; DNA: TGCGCCAGCAGCCAAGGATTTGGAAACACCATATATTTT
J: TRBJ1-5; size: .; D: .; V: TRBV27; CDR3: CASSLSMGGQPQHF; DNA: TGTGCCAGCAGTTTATCGATGGGGGGCCAGCCCCAGCATTTT
J: TRBJ2-2; size: .; D: .; V: TRBV9; CDR3: CASSVGIAPTGELFF; DNA: TGTGCCAGCAGCGTAGGAATAGCACCAACCGGGGAGCTGTTTTTT
J: TRBJ2-2; size: .; D: .; V: TRBV15; CDR3: CATSSVRGEGNTGELFF; DNA: TGTGCCACCAGCAGTGTCAGGGGGGAGGGGAACACCGGGGAGCTGTTTTTT
J: TRBJ1-5; size: .; D: TRBD1; V: TRBV5-8; CDR3: CASSFSFGTGIRQPQHF; DNA: TGTGCCAGCAGCTTTTCTTTTGGGACAGGGATACGTCAGCCCCAGCATTTT
J: TRBJ2-1; size: .; D: .; V: TRBV18; CDR3: CASSLGGNSYNEQFF; DNA: TGTGCCAGCTCACTGGGCGGGAACTCCTACAATGAGCAGTTCTTC
J: TRBJ2-2; size: once; D: .; V: TRBV5-1; CDR3: CASSLDEQNTGELFF; DNA: TGCGCCAGCAGCTTGGATGAACAGAACACCGGGGAGCTGTTTTTT